The rows below give T cell receptor beta chains drawn from one sample of a study of cytomegalovirus exposure and HLA in healthy donors. Sequencing used immunoSEQ multiplex PCR; TCRdb keeps in-frame clones, though not all of them. The table lists 130,000 to 150,000 clones, approximately 79% of them singletons. The sample comprised PBMCs. These receptor sequences come from a man between 18 and 29 years old in good health and CMV-seropositive. Both conserved end residues are part of each CDR3. The order of the fields is J gene, clone size, V gene, CDR3 protein. The size of a clone is reported for some rows only, either as once, few or many, or as a class for expanded clones.

TRBJ1-4,NA,TRBV10-3,CAISDGGKLFF
TRBJ2-3,once,TRBV13,CASSIERQGSGTDTQYF
TRBJ1-5,NA,TRBV10-3,CAISSARQGEGKPQHF
TRBJ1-3,few,TRBV7-6,CASSPDGGYRNTIYF
TRBJ2-7,NA,TRBV5-5,CASSLARGSSYEQYF
TRBJ2-1,NA,TRBV5-6,CASSLGQASGLGEQFF
TRBJ2-1,NA,TRBV18,CASSPRLAGESYNEQFF
TRBJ1-2,NA,TRBV18,CASSPPGQGGYGYTF
TRBJ1-1,NA,TRBV27,CASTTGGKNTEAFF
TRBJ1-1,NA,TRBV9,CASSVDPTASTEAFF
TRBJ2-7,NA,TRBV2,CASTEVASSYEQYF
TRBJ2-1,NA,TRBV27,CASSSNQGTEQQFF
TRBJ2-1,NA,TRBV7-2,CASSLRGQYNEQFF
TRBJ2-1,NA,TRBV25-1,CASSENADFYNEQFF
TRBJ1-1,NA,TRBV4-1,CASSHLRGNTEAFF